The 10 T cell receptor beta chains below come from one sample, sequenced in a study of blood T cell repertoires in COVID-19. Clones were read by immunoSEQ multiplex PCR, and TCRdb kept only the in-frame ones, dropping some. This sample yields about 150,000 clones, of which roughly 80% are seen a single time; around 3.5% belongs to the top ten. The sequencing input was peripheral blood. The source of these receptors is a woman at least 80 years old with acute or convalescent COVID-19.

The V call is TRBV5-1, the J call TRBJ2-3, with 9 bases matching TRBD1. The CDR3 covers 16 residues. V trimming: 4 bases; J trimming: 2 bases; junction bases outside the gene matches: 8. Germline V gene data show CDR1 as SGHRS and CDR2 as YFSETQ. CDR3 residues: CASSVGQGTDTDTQYF. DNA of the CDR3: TGCGCCAGCAGCGTGGGACAGGGAACCGACACAGATACGCAGTATTTT.

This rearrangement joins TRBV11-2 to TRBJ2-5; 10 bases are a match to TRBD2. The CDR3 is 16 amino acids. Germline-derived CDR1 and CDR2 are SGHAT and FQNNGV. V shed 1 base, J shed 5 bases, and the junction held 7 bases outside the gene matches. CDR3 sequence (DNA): TGTGCCAGCAGCTTAGTCCTAGCGGGGGCCGGGGAGACCCAGTACTTC. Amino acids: CASSLVLAGAGETQYF.

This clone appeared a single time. CDR3 in DNA: TGTGCCAGCAGCGGTGGGGACAGGGCATTCCAGATCCCCTACTACGAGCAGTACTTC. Translating gives CASSGGDRAFQIPYYEQYF. The chain uses TRBV21-1 and TRBJ2-7; the D segment call TRBD1 is taken from the table without a DNA check. TRBV21-1 is annotated as a pseudogene. CDR3 length equals 19 residues.

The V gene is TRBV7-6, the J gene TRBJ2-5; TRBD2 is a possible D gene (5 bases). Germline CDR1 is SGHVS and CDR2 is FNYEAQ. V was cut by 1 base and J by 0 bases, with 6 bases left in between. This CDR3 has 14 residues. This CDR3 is CASSLGRHQETQYF. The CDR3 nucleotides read TGTGCCAGCAGCTTAGGGAGGCACCAAGAGACCCAGTACTTC.

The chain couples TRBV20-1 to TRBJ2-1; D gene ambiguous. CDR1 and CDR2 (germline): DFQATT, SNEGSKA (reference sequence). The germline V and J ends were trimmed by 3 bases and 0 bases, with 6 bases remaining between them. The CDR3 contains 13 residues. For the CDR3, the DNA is TGCAGTGCTAGTGCTAGCTCCTACAATGAGCAGTTCTTC. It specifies CSASASSYNEQFF.

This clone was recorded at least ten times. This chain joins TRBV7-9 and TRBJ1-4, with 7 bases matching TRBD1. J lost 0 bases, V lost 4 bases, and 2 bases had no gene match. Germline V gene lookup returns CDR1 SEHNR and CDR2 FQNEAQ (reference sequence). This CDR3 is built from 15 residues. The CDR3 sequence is CASSSGQATNEKLFF. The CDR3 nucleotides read TGTGCCAGCAGCTCCGGACAGGCAACTAATGAAAAACTGTTTTTT. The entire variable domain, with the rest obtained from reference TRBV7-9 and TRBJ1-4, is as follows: DTGVSQNPRHKITKRGQNVTFRCDPISEHNRLYWYRQTLGQGPEFLTYFQNEAQLEKSRLLSDRFSAERPKGSFSTLEIQRTEQGDSAMYLCASSSGQATNEKLFFGSGTQLSVL.

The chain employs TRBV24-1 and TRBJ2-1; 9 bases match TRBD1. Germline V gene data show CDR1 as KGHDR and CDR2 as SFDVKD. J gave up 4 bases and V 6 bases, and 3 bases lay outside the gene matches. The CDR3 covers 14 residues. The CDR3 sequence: CATSPGQGYNEQFF. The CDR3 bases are TGTGCCACCAGTCCGGGACAGGGTTACAATGAGCAGTTCTTC.

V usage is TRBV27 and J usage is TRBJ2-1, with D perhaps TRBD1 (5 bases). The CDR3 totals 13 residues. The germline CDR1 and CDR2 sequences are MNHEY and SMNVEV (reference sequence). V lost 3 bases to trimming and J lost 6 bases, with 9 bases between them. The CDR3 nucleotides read TGTGCCAGCAGTTTGGAAGGGGCCAATGAGCAGTTCTTC. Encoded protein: CASSLEGANEQFF.

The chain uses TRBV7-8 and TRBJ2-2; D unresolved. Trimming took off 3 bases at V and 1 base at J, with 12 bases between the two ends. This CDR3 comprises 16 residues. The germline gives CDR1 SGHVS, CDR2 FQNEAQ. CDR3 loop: CASSLYPYGNTGELFF. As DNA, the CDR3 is TGTGCCAGCAGCTTGTACCCCTACGGGAACACCGGGGAGCTGTTTTTT.

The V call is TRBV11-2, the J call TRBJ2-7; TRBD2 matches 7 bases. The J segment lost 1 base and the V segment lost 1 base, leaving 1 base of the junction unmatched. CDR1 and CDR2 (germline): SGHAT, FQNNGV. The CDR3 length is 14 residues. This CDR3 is CASSLGGGSYEQYF. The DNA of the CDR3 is TGTGCCAGCAGCTTAGGGGGGGGATCCTACGAGCAGTACTTC.